What follows describes a single T cell receptor (beta chain). This specimen comes from a study of CD8+CD57+ T cells in acquired aplastic anemia. About the study: DNA from sorted CD4+ and CD8+ cells averaged around 3.5 ug. For CD4+ cells, healthy donors had an average of approximately 10 million reads.

Genomic DNA, serving as template, underwent TCR beta VDJ and CDR3 profiling. Via MiXCR, TCRdb re-called the reads, giving one row per CDR3 protein. The table lists around 68,000 distinct CDR3 sequences, 54% of them singletons. This CDR3 has 10 amino acids. V was trimmed by 6 bases and J by 4 bases, leaving 3 bases between them. Germline assignment: CDR1 LNHNV and CDR2 YYDKDF (reference sequence). The sequence was collected from a human donor in good health, serving as a control. Sample: sorted CD4+, CD8+, or CD8+CD57+ T cells (not recorded which) from PBMCs. This rearrangement joins TRBV15 to TRBJ1-2; D not certain. The CDR3 protein is CATRLYGYTF. CDR3 DNA sequence: TGTGCCACCAGACTCTATGGCTACACCTTC.